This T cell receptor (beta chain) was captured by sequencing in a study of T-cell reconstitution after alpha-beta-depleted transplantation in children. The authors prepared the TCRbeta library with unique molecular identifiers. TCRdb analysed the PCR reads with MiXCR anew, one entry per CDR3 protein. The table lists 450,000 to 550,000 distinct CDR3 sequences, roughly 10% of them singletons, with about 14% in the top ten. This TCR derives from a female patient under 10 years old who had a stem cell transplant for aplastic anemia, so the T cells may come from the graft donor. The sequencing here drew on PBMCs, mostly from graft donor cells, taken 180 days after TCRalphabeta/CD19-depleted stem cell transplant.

The DNA of the CDR3 is TGCGCCAGCAGCGCTCTTTTAGGAACCTACAATGAGCAGTTCTTC. Translated: CASSALLGTYNEQFF. The gene calls are TRBV5-1 and TRBJ2-1, with D unresolved. The CDR3 runs to 15 residues. Germline CDR1 and CDR2: SGHRS and YFSETQ. The V and J ends lost 4 bases and 2 bases respectively, with 13 bases between them.